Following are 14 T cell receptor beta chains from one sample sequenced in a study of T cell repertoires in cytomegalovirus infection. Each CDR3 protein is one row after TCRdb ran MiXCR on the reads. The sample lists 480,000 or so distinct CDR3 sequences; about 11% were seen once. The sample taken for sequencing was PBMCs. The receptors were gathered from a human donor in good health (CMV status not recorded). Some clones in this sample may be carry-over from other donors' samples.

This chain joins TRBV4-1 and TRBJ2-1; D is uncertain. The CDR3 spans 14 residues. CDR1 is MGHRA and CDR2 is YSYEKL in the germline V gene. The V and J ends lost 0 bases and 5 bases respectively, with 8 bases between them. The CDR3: CASSQDVLDNEQFF. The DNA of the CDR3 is TGCGCCAGCAGCCAAGATGTCCTAGACAATGAGCAGTTCTTC.

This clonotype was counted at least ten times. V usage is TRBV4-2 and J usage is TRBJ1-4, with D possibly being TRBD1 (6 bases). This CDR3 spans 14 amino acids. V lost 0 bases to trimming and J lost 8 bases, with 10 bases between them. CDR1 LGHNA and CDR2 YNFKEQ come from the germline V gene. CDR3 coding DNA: TGTGCCAGCAGCCAAGAGTACAGGGACGAAAAACTGTTTTTT. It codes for CASSQEYRDEKLFF.

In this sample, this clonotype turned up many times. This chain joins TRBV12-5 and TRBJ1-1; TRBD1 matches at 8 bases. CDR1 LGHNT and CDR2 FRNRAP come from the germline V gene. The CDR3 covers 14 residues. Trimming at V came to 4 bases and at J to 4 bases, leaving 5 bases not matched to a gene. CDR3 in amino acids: CASGSQGASTEAFF. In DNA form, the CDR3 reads TGTGCTAGTGGTTCCCAGGGGGCGAGCACTGAAGCTTTCTTT.

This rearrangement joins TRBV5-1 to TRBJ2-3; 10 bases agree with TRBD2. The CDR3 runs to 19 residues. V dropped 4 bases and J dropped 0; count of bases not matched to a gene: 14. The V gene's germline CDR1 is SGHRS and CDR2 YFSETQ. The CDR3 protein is CASSHPEAGGAISTDTQYF. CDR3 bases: TGCGCCAGCAGCCATCCAGAAGCGGGAGGGGCGATTAGCACAGATACGCAGTATTTT. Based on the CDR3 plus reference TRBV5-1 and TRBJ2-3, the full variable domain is KAGVTQTPRYLIKTRGQQVTLSCSPISGHRSVSWYQQTPGQGLQFLFEYFSETQRNKGNFPGRFSGRQFSNSRSEMNVSTLELGDSALYLCASSHPEAGGAISTDTQYFGPGTRLTVL.

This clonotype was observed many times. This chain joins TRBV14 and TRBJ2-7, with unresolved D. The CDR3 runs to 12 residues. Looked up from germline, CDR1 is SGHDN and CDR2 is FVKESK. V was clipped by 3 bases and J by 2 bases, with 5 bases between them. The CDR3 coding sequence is TGTGCCAGCAGCCACCTTCCCTACGAGCAGTACTTC. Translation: CASSHLPYEQYF.

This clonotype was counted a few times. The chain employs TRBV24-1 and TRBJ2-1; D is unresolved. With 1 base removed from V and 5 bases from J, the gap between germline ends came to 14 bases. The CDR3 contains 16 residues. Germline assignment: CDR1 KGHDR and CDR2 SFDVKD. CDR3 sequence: CATSDLASLGNNEQFF. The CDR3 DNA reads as TGTGCCACCAGTGATTTAGCTAGTCTGGGGAACAATGAGCAGTTCTTC.

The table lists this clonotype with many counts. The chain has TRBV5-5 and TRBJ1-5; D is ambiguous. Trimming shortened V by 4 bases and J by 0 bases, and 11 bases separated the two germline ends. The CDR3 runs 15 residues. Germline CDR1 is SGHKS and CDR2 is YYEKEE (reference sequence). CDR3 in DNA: TGTGCCAGCAGCCCGTTTCTCGTTAGCAATCAGCCCCAGCATTTT. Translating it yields CASSPFLVSNQPQHF.

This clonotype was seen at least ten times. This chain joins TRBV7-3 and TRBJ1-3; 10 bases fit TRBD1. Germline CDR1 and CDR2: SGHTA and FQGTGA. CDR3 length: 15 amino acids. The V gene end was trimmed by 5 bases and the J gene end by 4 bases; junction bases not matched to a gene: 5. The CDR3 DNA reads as TGTGCCAGCAGCGTGGGGACAGGGGCGGGAAACACCATATATTTT. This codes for CASSVGTGAGNTIYF.

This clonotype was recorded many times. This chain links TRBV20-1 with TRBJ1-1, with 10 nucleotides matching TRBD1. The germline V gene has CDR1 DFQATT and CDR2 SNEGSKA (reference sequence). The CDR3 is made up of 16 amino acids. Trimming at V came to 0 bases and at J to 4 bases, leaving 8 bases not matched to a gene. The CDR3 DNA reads TGCAGTGCTAGAGATAGGGACAGGGGCTCGCGCACTGAAGCTTTCTTT. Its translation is CSARDRDRGSRTEAFF.

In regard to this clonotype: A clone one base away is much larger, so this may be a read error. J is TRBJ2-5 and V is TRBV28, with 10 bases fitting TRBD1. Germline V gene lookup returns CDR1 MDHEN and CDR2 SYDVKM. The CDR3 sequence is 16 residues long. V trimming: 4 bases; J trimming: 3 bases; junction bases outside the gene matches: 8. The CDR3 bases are TGTGCCAGCAGTTCGATGGACAGGGGGTCAAAAGAGACCCAGTACTTC. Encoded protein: CASSSMDRGSKETQYF.

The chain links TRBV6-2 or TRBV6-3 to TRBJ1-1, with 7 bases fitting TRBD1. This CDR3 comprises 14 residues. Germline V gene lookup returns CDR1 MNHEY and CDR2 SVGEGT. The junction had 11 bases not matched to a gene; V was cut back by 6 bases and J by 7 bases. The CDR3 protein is CASSSRRDSNEAFF. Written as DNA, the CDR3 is TGTGCCAGCAGCTCTCGAAGGGACAGCAATGAAGCTTTCTTT.

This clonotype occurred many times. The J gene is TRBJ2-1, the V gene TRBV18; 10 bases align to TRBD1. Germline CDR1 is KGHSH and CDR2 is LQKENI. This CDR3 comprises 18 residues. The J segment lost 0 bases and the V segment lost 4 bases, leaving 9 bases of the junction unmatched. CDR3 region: CASSRRQGALSSYNEQFF. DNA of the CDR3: TGTGCCAGCTCACGCCGACAGGGGGCCCTTAGCTCCTACAATGAGCAGTTCTTC.

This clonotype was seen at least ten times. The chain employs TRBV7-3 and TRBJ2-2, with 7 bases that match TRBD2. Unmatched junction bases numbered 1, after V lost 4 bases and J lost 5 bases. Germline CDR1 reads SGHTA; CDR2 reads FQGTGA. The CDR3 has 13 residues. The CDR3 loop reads CASSWGGTGELFF. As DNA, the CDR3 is TGTGCCAGCAGCTGGGGGGGAACCGGGGAGCTGTTTTTT.

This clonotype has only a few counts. The CDR3 is CASSEAEGGELFF. The CDR3 bases are TGTGCCAGCAGTGAAGCGGAGGGTGGGGAGCTGTTTTTT. The J gene is TRBJ2-2, the V gene TRBV2, with D maybe TRBD2 (6 bases). Germline assignment: CDR1 SNHLY and CDR2 FYNNEI. V lost 0 bases and J 8 bases, leaving 7 bases between the germline ends. This CDR3 comprises 13 residues.